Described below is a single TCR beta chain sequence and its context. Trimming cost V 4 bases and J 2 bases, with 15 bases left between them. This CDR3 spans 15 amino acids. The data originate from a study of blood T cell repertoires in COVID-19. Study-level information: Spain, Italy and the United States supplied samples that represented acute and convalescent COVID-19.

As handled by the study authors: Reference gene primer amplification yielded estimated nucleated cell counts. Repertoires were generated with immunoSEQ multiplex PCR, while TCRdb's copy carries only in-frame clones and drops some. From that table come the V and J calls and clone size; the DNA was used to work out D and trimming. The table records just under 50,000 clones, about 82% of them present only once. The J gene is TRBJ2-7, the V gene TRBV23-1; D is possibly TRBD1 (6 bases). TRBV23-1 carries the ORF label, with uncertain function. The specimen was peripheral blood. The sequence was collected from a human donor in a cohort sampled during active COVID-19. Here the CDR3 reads CASSPDYRDTYEQYF. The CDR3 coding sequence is TGCGCCAGCAGTCCCGATTATAGGGACACCTACGAGCAGTACTTC.